These 15 T cell receptor beta chains were sequenced from one sample in a study of long-term antiretroviral therapy in people with HIV. Survey-level immunoSEQ v3.0 assays were run. Only in-frame clones appear in the TCRdb table, and some are missing; sequencing was by immunoSEQ multiplex PCR. The sample consists of 35,000 to 55,000 clones, nearly 95% of them appearing once. Here the sequenced sample was unsorted PBMCs, taken 3.7 years after starting antiretroviral therapy. The receptors derive from a woman aged 45-59 years with HIV.

The rearrangement joins TRBV19 to TRBJ1-6; D perhaps matches TRBD1 (5 bases). CDR1 is LNHDA, CDR2 SQIVND, per germline (reference sequence). The CDR3 has 15 amino acids. Deletions cut 5 bases from V and 7 bases from J, with 15 bases between. CDR3 loop: CASSARQGENSPLHF. In DNA, the CDR3 is TGTGCCAGTAGTGCCCGGCAGGGCGAGAATTCACCCCTCCACTTT.

In DNA form, the CDR3 reads TGTGCCAGCTCAAGGGCTGCCCAAGAGACCCAGTACTTC. Its translation is CASSRAAQETQYF. The chain links TRBV18 to TRBJ2-5; D gene ambiguous. The CDR3 runs 13 residues. Between the trimmed V and J ends, which lost 5 bases and 1 base, there was a span of 8 bases. CDR1 and CDR2 (germline): KGHSH, LQKENI.

V gene TRBV7-3 combines with J gene TRBJ2-1; no firm D call. The germline CDR1 and CDR2 sequences are SGHTA and FQGTGA. This CDR3 comprises 12 residues. The V end lost 1 base, the J end lost 7 bases, and 5 bases lay between the germline ends. The CDR3 nucleotides read TGTGCCAGCAGCTTAAATGCTAATGAGCAGTTCTTC. Protein sequence: CASSLNANEQFF.

V and J are TRBV5-1 and TRBJ1-3, with 9 bases that match TRBD1. V shed 4 bases and J 7 bases; nucleotides not matched to a gene: 6. The CDR3 sequence is 14 residues long. Germline values: CDR1 SGHRS, CDR2 YFSETQ. CDR3 DNA: TGCGCCAGCAGCACACAGGGGGCGGCTAACACCATATATTTT. Encoded protein: CASSTQGAANTIYF.

J is TRBJ1-1 and V is TRBV19; perhaps TRBD1 as D (6 bases). V was pared by 8 bases and J by 0 bases, with 16 bases between. The CDR3 loop spans 15 amino acids. Per the germline V gene, CDR1 is LNHDA and CDR2 is SQIVND (reference sequence). Here the CDR3 reads CASSWGGLMNTEAFF. In DNA, the CDR3 is TGTGCCAGTTCCTGGGGGGGCCTCATGAACACTGAAGCTTTCTTT. Full variable domain (rest looked up from reference TRBV19 and TRBJ1-1): DGGITQSPKYLFRKEGQNVTLSCEQNLNHDAMYWYRQDPGQGLRLIYYSQIVNDFQKGDIAEGYSVSREKKESFPLTVTSAQKNPTAFYLCASSWGGLMNTEAFFGQGTRLTVV.

The chain is built from TRBV11-3 and TRBJ2-1; no clear D. V was clipped by 0 bases and J by 5 bases, with 5 bases between them. The CDR3 runs 13 residues. CDR1 SGHNT and CDR2 YENEEA come from the germline V gene. The CDR3 sequence is CASSLETDNEQFF. In DNA form, the CDR3 reads TGTGCCAGCAGCTTAGAGACGGACAATGAGCAGTTCTTC. Together with reference TRBV11-3 and TRBJ2-1, the CDR3 gives the full variable domain: EAGVVQSPRYKIIEKKQPVAFWCNPISGHNTLYWYLQNLGQGPELLIRYENEEAVDDSQLPKDRFSAERLKGVDSTLKIQPAELGDSAVYLCASSLETDNEQFFGPGTRLTVL.

The chain links TRBV19 to TRBJ2-7; unclear D gene. CDR3 length: 14 amino acids. Germline lookup yields CDR1 LNHDA and CDR2 SQIVND (reference sequence). V was pared by 3 bases and J by 1 base, with 10 bases between. The CDR3 sequence: CASSMTLRSYEQYF. For the CDR3, the DNA is TGTGCCAGTAGTATGACACTGAGGTCCTACGAGCAGTACTTC.

This clone has just one count. This chain joins TRBV5-1 and TRBJ2-7, with D uncertain. Germline CDR1 is SGHRS and CDR2 is YFSETQ. The V gene lost 4 bases and the J gene lost 5 bases, with 19 bases spanning the gap. The CDR3 covers 15 residues. Here the CDR3 DNA reads TGCGCCAGCAGCGTCGTTTTAGGGTCACGGGACGAGCAGTACTTC. It codes for CASSVVLGSRDEQYF.

The CDR3 nucleotides are TGCGCCAGCAGCTTGGGTCAGGGAGCTAACTATGGCTACACCTTC. It yields the protein CASSLGQGANYGYTF. The chain employs TRBV5-1 and TRBJ1-2; possible D gene TRBD1, 5 bases. Trimming took 0 bases from V and 0 from J, leaving 9 bases between them. Germline V lookup: CDR1 SGHRS, CDR2 YFSETQ. This CDR3 contains 15 residues.

The rearrangement links TRBV7-2 to TRBJ2-2; 9 bases fit TRBD2. Per germline, CDR1 SGHTA and CDR2 FQGNSA. There are 14 residues in the CDR3. V shed 3 bases and J 6 bases; nucleotides not matched to a gene: 2. As DNA, the CDR3 is TGTGCCAGCAGCTTTTGGACTAGCGCCGGGGAGCTGTTTTTT. Its protein product is CASSFWTSAGELFF.

CDR3 in DNA: TGTGCCAGCAGTGCCCTAGCGGGGATGACAGATACGCAGTATTTT. Encoded protein: CASSALAGMTDTQYF. The rearrangement uses TRBV6-1 and TRBJ2-3; 9 bases fit TRBD2. CDR1 is MNHNS and CDR2 is SASEGT in the germline V gene. This CDR3 contains 15 residues. Losses at the gene ends were 4 bases for V and 3 bases for J; bases not matched to a gene: 5.

V is TRBV12-5 and J is TRBJ1-2; tentative D call: TRBD1 (6 bases). Germline V gives CDR1 LGHNT, CDR2 FRNRAP. This CDR3 is built from 13 residues. V lost 2 bases, J lost 7 bases, and 11 bases lay in between. The CDR3 reads CASGLLNRAGYTF. Here the CDR3 DNA reads TGTGCTAGTGGTTTGTTGAACAGGGCTGGCTACACCTTC.

This chain links TRBV7-6 with TRBJ1-1, with TRBD1 identical over 8 bases. V trimming: 6 bases; J trimming: 4 bases; junction bases outside the gene matches: 7. Germline values: CDR1 SGHVS, CDR2 FNYEAQ. The CDR3 runs 14 residues. The CDR3 loop reads CASSPGTGITEAFF. In nucleotides, the CDR3 is TGTGCCAGCAGTCCCGGGACAGGAATCACTGAAGCTTTCTTT. Supplemented by reference TRBV7-6 and TRBJ1-1, the full variable domain reads GAGVSQSPRYKVTKRGQDVALRCDPISGHVSLYWYRQALGQGPEFLTYFNYEAQQDKSGLPNDRFSAERPEGSISTLTIQRTEQRDSAMYRCASSPGTGITEAFFGQGTRLTVV.

The rearrangement uses TRBV5-6 and TRBJ1-1; the match to TRBD1 covers 7 bases. This CDR3 has 15 residues. Losses at the gene ends were 5 bases for V and 2 bases for J; bases not matched to a gene: 9. The germline CDR1 and CDR2 sequences are SGHDT and YYEEEE. The CDR3 reads CASSLPGTDNTEAFF. DNA for the CDR3: TGTGCCAGCAGTCTCCCCGGGACAGACAACACTGAAGCTTTCTTT.

The rearrangement links TRBV5-1 to TRBJ1-6; maybe TRBD1 (5 bases). The CDR3 extends over 16 amino acids. Deletions cut 1 base from V and 2 bases from J, with 10 bases between. CDR1 and CDR2 (germline): SGHRS, YFSETQ. The CDR3 DNA reads TGCGCCAGCAGCTTGTTGGGGGGAGCCTATAATTCACCCCTCCACTTT. Its translation: CASSLLGGAYNSPLHF.